The clone carrying this T cell receptor (beta chain) has only a few counts. This sample is drawn from a study of Graves' ophthalmopathy and Graves' hyperthyroidism. V shed 2 bases and J 5 bases; nucleotides not matched to a gene: 4. The CDR3 extends over 15 amino acids. From germline, CDR1 is SGHTA and CDR2 FQGNSA. Amplification targeted the TCR beta CDR3 regions, with RNA transcripts as the source material. Amplification began with first-round RT-PCR using HTBI primers, then second-round multiplex PCR was performed. TCRdb reprocessed the multiplex PCR reads via MiXCR and lists one record per CDR3 protein. This sample carries a few hundred thousand distinct CDR3 sequences, approximately 18% of them seen once, and the ten largest clones take roughly 2.6%.

Sequences were obtained from peripheral blood. This clonotype was sampled from an adult woman with stable Graves' hyperthyroidism. The chain combines TRBV7-2 with TRBJ2-2, with 8 positions matching TRBD1. The CDR3 reads CASSLNRGKTGELFF. The CDR3 DNA reads TGTGCCAGCAGCTTAAACAGGGGGAAAACCGGGGAGCTGTTTTTT.